These 9 T cell receptor beta chains came from one sample sequenced in a study of radiotherapy plus CTLA-4 blockade in lung cancer. Sequencing used immunoSEQ multiplex PCR; TCRdb keeps in-frame clones, though not all of them. The sample shows roughly 50,000 clones, around nine tenths of them seen only once. The starting material was peripheral blood, obtained from a patient treated with radiotherapy plus ipilimumab. The receptors originated from a human donor with non-small cell lung cancer that progressed on radiotherapy plus ipilimumab. Some clones in this sample may be carry-over from other donors' samples.

The J gene is TRBJ2-3, the V gene TRBV20-1; tentative D call: TRBD2 (5 bases). Between the trimmed V and J ends, which lost 6 bases and 10 bases, there was a span of 14 bases. CDR1 DFQATT and CDR2 SNEGSKA come from the germline V gene (reference sequence). The CDR3 is 11 residues long. CDR3 residues: CSANSGMSQYF. Written as DNA, the CDR3 is TGCAGTGCCAACTCGGGGATGTCGCAGTATTTT.

A single count supports this clone. This rearrangement joins TRBV28 to TRBJ1-2; D unresolved. CDR3 length equals 13 residues. The V gene's germline CDR1 is MDHEN and CDR2 SYDVKM. Trimming took off 3 bases at V and 2 bases at J, with 7 bases between the two ends. The CDR3 region is CASSFAQNYGYTF. CDR3 DNA sequence: TGTGCCAGCAGTTTCGCACAGAACTATGGCTACACCTTC.

The chain couples TRBV15 to TRBJ2-5; D remains ambiguous. CDR1 LNHNV and CDR2 YYDKDF come from the germline V gene (reference sequence). Trimming took off 1 base at V and 1 base at J, with 7 bases between the two ends. The CDR3 runs 14 residues. Here the CDR3 reads CATSRGLFQETQYF. The CDR3 DNA is TGTGCCACCAGCAGAGGCCTATTCCAAGAGACCCAGTACTTC.

This clone was seen just once. This chain joins TRBV28 and TRBJ1-6; TRBD1 aligns across 7 bases. The ends lost 6 bases at V and 8 bases at J; junction bases unmatched: 7. Germline V CDR1 and CDR2: MDHEN, SYDVKM. The CDR3 contains 14 residues. CDR3 loop: CASRYRDRDSPLHF. DNA of the CDR3: TGTGCCAGCAGGTACCGGGACAGAGATTCACCCCTCCACTTT.

V and J are TRBV4-3 and TRBJ2-2; D gene uncertain. CDR3 length: 17 amino acids. V lost 4 bases and J lost 7, with 22 bases in between. Germline-derived CDR1 and CDR2 are LGHNA and YSLEER. CDR3 in DNA: TGCGCCAGCAGCCCAAACAGCCCCCTGAGCACACTCGGGGAGCTGTTTTTT. Protein sequence: CASSPNSPLSTLGELFF.

The table lists this clone with a few counts. The chain combines TRBV4-1 with TRBJ2-7, with 9 bases lining up with TRBD1. The CDR3 is made up of 14 amino acids. Trimming took 1 base from V and 3 from J; bases not matched to a gene: 1. Looked up from germline, CDR1 is MGHRA and CDR2 is YSYEKL. This CDR3 is CASSQGQGVYEQYF. The DNA for the CDR3 is TGCGCCAGCAGCCAAGGACAGGGGGTCTACGAGCAGTACTTC.

The V gene is TRBV5-1, the J gene TRBJ1-2; 9 bases map to TRBD1. CDR3 length: 15 residues. V lost 0 bases to trimming and J lost 2 bases; unmatched junction nucleotides: 2. From germline, CDR1 is SGHRS and CDR2 YFSETQ. The CDR3 bases are TGCGCCAGCAGCTTGGGACAGGGGGGGAACTATGGCTACACCTTC. It translates to CASSLGQGGNYGYTF.

The V call is TRBV25-1, the J call TRBJ1-2, with 9 bases identical to TRBD1. The CDR3 runs 16 residues. J lost 0 bases, V lost 5 bases, and 7 bases had no gene match. Germline CDR1 reads MGHDK; CDR2 reads SYGVNS. The CDR3 coding sequence is TGTGCCAGCAGTCGATCCGGGACAGGGTCTAACTATGGCTACACCTTC. Amino acid sequence: CASSRSGTGSNYGYTF.

The count of this clone is one. This chain uses TRBV11-2 with TRBJ2-3; D unresolved. Between the trimmed V and J ends, which lost 0 bases and 4 bases, there was a span of 17 bases. The CDR3 covers 17 residues. Per germline, CDR1 SGHAT and CDR2 FQNNGV. CDR3 in amino acids: CASSLDPIEFPADTQYF. Here the CDR3 DNA reads TGTGCCAGCAGCTTAGATCCCATCGAGTTTCCCGCAGATACGCAGTATTTT.